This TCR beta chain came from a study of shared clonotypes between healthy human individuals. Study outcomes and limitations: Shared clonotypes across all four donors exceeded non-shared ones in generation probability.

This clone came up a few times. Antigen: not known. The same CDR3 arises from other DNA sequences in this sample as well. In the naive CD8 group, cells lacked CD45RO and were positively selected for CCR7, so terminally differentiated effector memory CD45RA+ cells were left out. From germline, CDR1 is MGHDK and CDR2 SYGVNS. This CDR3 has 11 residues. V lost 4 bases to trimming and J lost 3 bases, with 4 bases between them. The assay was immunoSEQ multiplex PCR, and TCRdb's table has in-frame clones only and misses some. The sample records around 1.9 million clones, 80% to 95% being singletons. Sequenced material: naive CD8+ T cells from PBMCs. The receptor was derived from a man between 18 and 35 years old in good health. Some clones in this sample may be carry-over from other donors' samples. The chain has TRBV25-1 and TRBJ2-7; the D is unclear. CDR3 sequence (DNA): TGTGCCAGCAGTGGAGGCTACGAGCAGTACTTC. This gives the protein CASSGGYEQYF.